The TCR beta chain described here comes from a study of cytomegalovirus exposure and HLA in healthy donors. Across the study: A subsequent analysis reported that the 95 to 150 validation repertoires were produced on the same platform that had also been used for the 666 first-cohort repertoires. Study-wide results and caveats: Specificity of three CMV-associated chains for CMV antigens was verified in vitro. TCR beta chains numbering about 160 were designated cytomegalovirus-associated. Rare sequences made up most TCRs, while some public TCRs were found in many donors.

The data were produced by immunoSEQ multiplex PCR, yet TCRdb's version contains in-frame clones alone and is incomplete. The sample includes about 66,000 clones, approximately 97% seen only once; the top ten take about 1.5%. Points on this clone: Its cognate antigen is unknown.

The sequence derives from a woman aged 18-29 years in good health and CMV-seropositive. Sequencing input: PBMCs.

Here the CDR3 DNA reads TGTGCCATCAGTGAGAATCAAATGACTAGCGGGGTGACAGATACGCAGTATTTT. This codes for CAISENQMTSGVTDTQYF. This sequence joins TRBV10-3 and TRBJ2-3, with TRBD2 identical over 11 bases. V was pared by 2 bases and J by 3 bases, with 10 bases of the junction left unmatched. Germline-derived CDR1 and CDR2 are ENHRY and SYGVKD. The length of the CDR3 is 18 residues.